This T cell receptor (beta chain) is drawn from a study of human T cells and chemical hapten exposure. Study-level information: Small volume differences among pooled libraries mainly caused per-sample TCR yield variation.

Germline V gene sequence: CDR1 LGHDT, CDR2 YNNKEL (reference sequence). This CDR3 is 15 amino acids long. With 7 bases clipped from V and 4 bases from J, the junction kept 9 bases outside the gene matches. This clonotype came up many times. TCRdb used MiXCR to reprocess the RACE reads, holding one entry per CDR3 protein. The data contain more than 70,000 distinct CDR3 sequences, 12% of them singletons. The time point: patch test 1, 2 weeks after DPC sensitization. Stated treatment: therapeutic diphenylcyclopropenone sensitization with weekly scalp DPC. The TCR was taken from a woman aged 55 to 70 with alopecia areata. Some clones in this sample may be carry-over from other donors' samples. The sample consisted of whole blood, taken in connection with sensitization to the hapten diphenylcyclopropenone (DPC). The chain uses TRBV3-1 and TRBJ2-7; TRBD1 matches 11 bases. In DNA form, the CDR3 reads TGTGCCAGCACCGCACCGGGACAGGGGGTATACGAGCAGTACTTC. Amino acids: CASTAPGQGVYEQYF.